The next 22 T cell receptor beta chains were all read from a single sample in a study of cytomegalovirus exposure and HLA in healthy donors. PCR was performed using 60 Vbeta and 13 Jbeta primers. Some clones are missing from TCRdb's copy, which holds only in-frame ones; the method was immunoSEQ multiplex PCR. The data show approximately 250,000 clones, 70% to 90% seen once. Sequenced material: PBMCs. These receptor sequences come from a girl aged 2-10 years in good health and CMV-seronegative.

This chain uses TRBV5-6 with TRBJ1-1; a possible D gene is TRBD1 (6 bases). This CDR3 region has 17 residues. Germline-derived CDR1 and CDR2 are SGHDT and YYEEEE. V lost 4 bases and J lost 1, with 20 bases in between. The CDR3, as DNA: TGTGCCAGCAGCCCTACAGGGAAAGTCTCAAAGAACACTGAAGCTTTCTTT. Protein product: CASSPTGKVSKNTEAFF.

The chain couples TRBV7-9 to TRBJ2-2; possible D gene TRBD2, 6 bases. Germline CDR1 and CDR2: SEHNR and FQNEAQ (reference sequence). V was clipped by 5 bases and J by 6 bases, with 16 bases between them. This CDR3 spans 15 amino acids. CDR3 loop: CASSRPGVVAGELFF. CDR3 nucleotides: TGTGCCAGCAGCCGACCGGGGGTCGTGGCCGGGGAGCTGTTTTTT.

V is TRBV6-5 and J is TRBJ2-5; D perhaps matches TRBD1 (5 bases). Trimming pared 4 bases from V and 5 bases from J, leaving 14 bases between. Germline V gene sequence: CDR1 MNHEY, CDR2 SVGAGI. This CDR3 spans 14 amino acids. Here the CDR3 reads CASSFQGPGETQYF. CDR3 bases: TGTGCCAGCAGTTTCCAGGGCCCCGGGGAGACCCAGTACTTC.

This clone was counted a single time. The CDR3, as DNA: TGTGCCAGCAGCTGGGCAGCGGGGACCAACGAGCAGTACTTC. Residues: CASSWAAGTNEQYF. The rearrangement links TRBV7-9 to TRBJ2-5; the match to TRBD2 covers 7 bases. With the DNA end fitting TRBJ2-7 better, the J assignment may be wrong. The germline V gene encodes CDR1 SEHNR and CDR2 FQNEAQ (reference sequence). The CDR3 has 14 residues.

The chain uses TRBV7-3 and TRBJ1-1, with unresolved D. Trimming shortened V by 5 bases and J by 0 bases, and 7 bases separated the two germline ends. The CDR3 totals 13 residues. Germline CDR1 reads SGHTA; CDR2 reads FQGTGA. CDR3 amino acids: CASSPSMNTEAFF. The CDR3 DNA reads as TGTGCCAGCAGCCCGAGCATGAACACTGAAGCTTTCTTT.

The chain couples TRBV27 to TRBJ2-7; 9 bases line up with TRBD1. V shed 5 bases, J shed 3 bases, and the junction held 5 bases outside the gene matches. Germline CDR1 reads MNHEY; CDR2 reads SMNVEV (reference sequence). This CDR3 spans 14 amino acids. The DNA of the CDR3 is TGTGCCAGCAGTATCGGGACAGGGATCTACGAGCAGTACTTC. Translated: CASSIGTGIYEQYF.

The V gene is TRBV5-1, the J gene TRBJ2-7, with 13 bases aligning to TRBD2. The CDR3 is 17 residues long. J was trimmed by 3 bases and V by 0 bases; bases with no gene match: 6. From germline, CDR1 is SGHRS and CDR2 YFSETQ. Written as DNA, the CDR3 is TGCGCCAGCAGCTTGGAACTAGCGGGGGGGCGGGACTACGAGCAGTACTTC. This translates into CASSLELAGGRDYEQYF.

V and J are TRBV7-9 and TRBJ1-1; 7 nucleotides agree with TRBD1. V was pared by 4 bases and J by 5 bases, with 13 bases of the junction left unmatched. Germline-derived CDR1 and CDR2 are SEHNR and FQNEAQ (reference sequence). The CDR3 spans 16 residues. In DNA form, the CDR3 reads TGTGCCAGCAGCTACAAAGTAGACAGGGAGCTTACTGAAGCTTTCTTT. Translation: CASSYKVDRELTEAFF.

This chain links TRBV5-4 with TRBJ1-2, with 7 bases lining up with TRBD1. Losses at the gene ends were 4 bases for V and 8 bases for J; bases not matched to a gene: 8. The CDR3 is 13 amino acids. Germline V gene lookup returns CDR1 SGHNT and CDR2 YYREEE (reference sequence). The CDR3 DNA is TGTGCCAGCAGCCGGCGAGGGGGCGAAGGCTACACCTTC. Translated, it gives CASSRRGGEGYTF.

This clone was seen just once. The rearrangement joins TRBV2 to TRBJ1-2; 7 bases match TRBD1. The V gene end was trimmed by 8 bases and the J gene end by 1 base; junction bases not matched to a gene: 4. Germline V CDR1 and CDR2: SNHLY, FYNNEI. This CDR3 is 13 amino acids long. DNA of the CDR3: TGTGCCAGCCGAGGACAGGTTAACTATGGCTACACCTTC. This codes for CASRGQVNYGYTF.

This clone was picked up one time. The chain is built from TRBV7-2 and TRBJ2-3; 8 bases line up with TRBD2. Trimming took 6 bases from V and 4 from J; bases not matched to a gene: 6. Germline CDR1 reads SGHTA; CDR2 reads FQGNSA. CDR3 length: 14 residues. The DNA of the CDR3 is TGTGCCAGCAGATTCGGGGGGGGATCAGATACGCAGTATTTT. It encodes CASRFGGGSDTQYF.

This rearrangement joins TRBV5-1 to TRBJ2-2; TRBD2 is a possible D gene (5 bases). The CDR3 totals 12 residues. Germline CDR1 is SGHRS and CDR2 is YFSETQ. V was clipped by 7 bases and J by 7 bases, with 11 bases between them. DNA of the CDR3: TGCGCCAGCTACTTTGGAGGCGGGGAGCTGTTTTTT. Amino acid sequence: CASYFGGGELFF. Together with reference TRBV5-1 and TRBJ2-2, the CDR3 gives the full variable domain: KAGVTQTPRYLIKTRGQQVTLSCSPISGHRSVSWYQQTPGQGLQFLFEYFSETQRNKGNFPGRFSGRQFSNSRSEMNVSTLELGDSALYLCASYFGGGELFFGEGSRLTVL.

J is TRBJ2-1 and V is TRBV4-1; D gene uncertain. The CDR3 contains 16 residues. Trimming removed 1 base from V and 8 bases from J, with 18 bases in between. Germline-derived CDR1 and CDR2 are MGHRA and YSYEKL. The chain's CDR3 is CASSQAGSHGADEQFF. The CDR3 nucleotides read TGCGCCAGCAGCCAAGCCGGGTCCCACGGCGCCGATGAGCAGTTCTTC.

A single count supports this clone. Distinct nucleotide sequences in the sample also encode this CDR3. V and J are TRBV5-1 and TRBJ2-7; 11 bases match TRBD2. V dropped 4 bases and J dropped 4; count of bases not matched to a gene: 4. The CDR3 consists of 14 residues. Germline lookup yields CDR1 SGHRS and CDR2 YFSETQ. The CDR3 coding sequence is TGCGCCAGCAGCCCCGGGACTAGCGGTTACGAGCAGTACTTC. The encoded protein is CASSPGTSGYEQYF.

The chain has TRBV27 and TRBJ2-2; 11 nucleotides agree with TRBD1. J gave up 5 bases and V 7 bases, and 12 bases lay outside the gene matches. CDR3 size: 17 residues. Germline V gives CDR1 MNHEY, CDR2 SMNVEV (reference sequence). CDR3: CASKFTGTGGWTGELFF. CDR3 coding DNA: TGTGCCAGCAAATTTACCGGGACAGGGGGATGGACCGGGGAGCTGTTTTTT.

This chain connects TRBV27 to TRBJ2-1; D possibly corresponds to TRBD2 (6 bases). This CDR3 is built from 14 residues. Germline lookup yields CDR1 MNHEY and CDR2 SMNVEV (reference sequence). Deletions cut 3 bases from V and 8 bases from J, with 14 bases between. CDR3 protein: CASSFLGTRYEQFF. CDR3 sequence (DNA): TGTGCCAGCAGTTTTTTGGGGACTCGCTATGAGCAGTTCTTC.

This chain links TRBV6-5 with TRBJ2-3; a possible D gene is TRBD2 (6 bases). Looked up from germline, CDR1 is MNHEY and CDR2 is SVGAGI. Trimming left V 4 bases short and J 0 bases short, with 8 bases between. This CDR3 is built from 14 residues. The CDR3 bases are TGTGCCAGCAGTTGGGCGGGAAGCACAGATACGCAGTATTTT. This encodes CASSWAGSTDTQYF.

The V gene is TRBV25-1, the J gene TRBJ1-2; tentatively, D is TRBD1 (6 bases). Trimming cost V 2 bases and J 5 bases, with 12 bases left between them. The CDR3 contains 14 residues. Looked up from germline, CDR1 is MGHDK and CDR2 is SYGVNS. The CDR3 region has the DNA TGTGCCAGCAGTGAAACAGGGAAGGGATATGGCTACACCTTC. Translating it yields CASSETGKGYGYTF.

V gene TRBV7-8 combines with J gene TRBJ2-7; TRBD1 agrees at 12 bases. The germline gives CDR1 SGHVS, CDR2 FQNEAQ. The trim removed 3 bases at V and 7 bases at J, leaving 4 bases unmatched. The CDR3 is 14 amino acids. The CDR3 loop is CASSFRDRGREQYF. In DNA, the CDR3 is TGTGCCAGCAGCTTCCGGGACAGGGGGCGTGAGCAGTACTTC.

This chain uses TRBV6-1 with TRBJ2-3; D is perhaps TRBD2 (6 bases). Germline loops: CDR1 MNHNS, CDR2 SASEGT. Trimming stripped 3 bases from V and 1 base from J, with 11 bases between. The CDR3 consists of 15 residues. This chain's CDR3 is CASSERGGGTDTQYF. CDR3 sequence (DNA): TGTGCCAGCAGTGAGCGGGGAGGCGGCACAGATACGCAGTATTTT.

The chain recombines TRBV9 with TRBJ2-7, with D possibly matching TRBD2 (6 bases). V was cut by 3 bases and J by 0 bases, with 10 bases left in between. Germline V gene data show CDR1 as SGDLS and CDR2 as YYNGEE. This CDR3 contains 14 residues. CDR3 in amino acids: CASSERVTSYEQYF. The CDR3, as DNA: TGTGCCAGCAGCGAGCGGGTTACCTCCTACGAGCAGTACTTC.

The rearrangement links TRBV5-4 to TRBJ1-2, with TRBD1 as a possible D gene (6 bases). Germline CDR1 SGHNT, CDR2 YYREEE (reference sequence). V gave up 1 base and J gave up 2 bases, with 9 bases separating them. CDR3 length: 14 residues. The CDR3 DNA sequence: TGTGCCAGCAGCTTGAGGGGGGGAAACTATGGCTACACCTTC. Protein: CASSLRGGNYGYTF.